This T cell receptor beta chain was sequenced for a study of shared clonotypes between healthy human individuals. The study ran the assay at deep level. Data came from immunoSEQ multiplex PCR; TCRdb stores just in-frame clones and leaves some out. Of roughly 590,000 clones in the sample, roughly 96% were seen once. Germline assignment: CDR1 SGHDN and CDR2 FVKESK. The CDR3 has 11 residues. Trimming stripped 5 bases from V and 4 bases from J, with 6 bases between. Naive-designated CD8 cells lacked CD45RO, were positively enriched for CCR7, and omitted terminally differentiated effector memory CD45RA+ cells. Caucasian adults residing in Nashville, Tennessee made up all the donors.

V gene TRBV14 combines with J gene TRBJ2-7; D is ambiguous. This clonotype was obtained from a woman in her thirties in good health. Input material: naive CD8+ T cells sorted from blood. This CDR3 is CASSYGYEQYF. CDR3 nucleotide sequence: TGTGCCAGCAGCTATGGATACGAGCAGTACTTC.